Presented here are 27 T cell receptor beta chains from one specimen sequenced in a study of blood T cell repertoires in COVID-19. Sequenced by immunoSEQ multiplex PCR; TCRdb stores in-frame clones only, minus some. The data hold roughly 260,000 clones, with about 85% observed a single time. Specimen: peripheral blood. The receptors originated from a woman aged 50 to 65 who had recovered from COVID-19.

The CDR3 region has the DNA TGTGCCAGCTCCGACAGGGACACTGAAGCTTTCTTT. This encodes CASSDRDTEAFF. The V gene is TRBV19, the J gene TRBJ1-1, with 7 bases lining up with TRBD1. This CDR3 spans 12 amino acids. CDR1 is LNHDA and CDR2 is SQIVND in the germline V gene (reference sequence). Trimming cost V 9 bases and J 3 bases; bases outside gene matches: 4.

The chain recombines TRBV27 with TRBJ1-2; 7 bases map to TRBD1. The V and J ends lost 2 bases and 4 bases, in that order; junction bases with no gene match: 4. The CDR3 contains 14 residues. The germline CDR1 and CDR2 sequences are MNHEY and SMNVEV (reference sequence). CDR3 protein: CASSLTRTGYGYTF. The CDR3 DNA is TGTGCCAGCAGTTTAACCAGGACAGGCTATGGCTACACCTTC.

The chain employs TRBV19 and TRBJ1-1; the D gene is possibly TRBD1 (5 bases). CDR1 is LNHDA, CDR2 SQIVND, per germline (reference sequence). Trimming took off 5 bases at V and 1 base at J, with 5 bases between the two ends. The CDR3 covers 12 residues. CDR3 coding DNA: TGTGCCAGTAGTCAGGGGAACACTGAAGCTTTCTTT. It specifies CASSQGNTEAFF.

The chain uses TRBV5-4 and TRBJ2-2, with TRBD2 identical over 7 bases. This CDR3 has 14 residues. Trimming took 0 bases from V and 5 from J; bases not matched to a gene: 1. Germline V gene lookup returns CDR1 SGHNT and CDR2 YYREEE (reference sequence). The CDR3 loop is CASSLGGGTGELFF. For the CDR3, the DNA is TGTGCCAGCAGCTTGGGGGGAGGGACCGGGGAGCTGTTTTTT.

The rearrangement uses TRBV19 and TRBJ1-6, with unresolved D. The length of the CDR3 is 15 residues. Trimming removed 7 bases at V and 3 bases at J, with 13 bases between. Germline CDR1 LNHDA, CDR2 SQIVND (reference sequence). CDR3 DNA: TGTGCCAGTAAGGCAGGCCCACTCTATAATTCACCCCTCCACTTT. It codes for CASKAGPLYNSPLHF.

Only one count was recorded for this clone. The rearrangement uses TRBV18 and TRBJ1-2; 8 bases fit TRBD1. With 2 bases clipped from V and 2 bases from J, the junction kept 10 bases outside the gene matches. The CDR3 extends over 17 amino acids. Per the germline V gene, CDR1 is KGHSH and CDR2 is LQKENI. CDR3 amino acids: CASSPSGAGGSNYGYTF. The CDR3 DNA reads as TGTGCCAGCTCACCATCCGGGGCAGGGGGCTCGAACTATGGCTACACCTTC.

The V gene is TRBV10-3, the J gene TRBJ1-3; 9 nucleotides agree with TRBD1. CDR3 length: 14 residues. Germline-derived CDR1 and CDR2 are ENHRY and SYGVKD. J was trimmed by 4 bases and V by 6 bases; bases with no gene match: 4. CDR3 bases: TGTGCCATCAGCTTTACAGGGGGCGGAAACACCATATATTTT. This translates into CAISFTGGGNTIYF.

A word on this clone: The sample holds other DNA sequences that translate to the same CDR3. In DNA form, the CDR3 reads TGTGCCAGCAGTCAGACTAGCGGGGGGGCAGATACGCAGTATTTT. Its protein product is CASSQTSGGADTQYF. V usage is TRBV27 and J usage is TRBJ2-3, with 14 positions matching TRBD2. Germline V lookup: CDR1 MNHEY, CDR2 SMNVEV (reference sequence). The CDR3 extends over 15 amino acids. The trim removed 5 bases at V and 4 bases at J, leaving 2 bases unmatched.

This chain uses TRBV19 with TRBJ1-1; 10 bases are a match to TRBD1. The CDR3 sequence is 16 residues long. Germline trimming cut 5 bases from V and 5 bases from J; bases unmatched to any gene: 11. Per the germline V gene, CDR1 is LNHDA and CDR2 is SQIVND (reference sequence). DNA for the CDR3: TGTGCCAGTAGTTTTCGAGACAGGGGGCCGGTGACTGAAGCTTTCTTT. Translation gives CASSFRDRGPVTEAFF. Combining the CDR3 with reference TRBV19 and TRBJ1-1 gives the whole variable domain DGGITQSPKYLFRKEGQNVTLSCEQNLNHDAMYWYRQDPGQGLRLIYYSQIVNDFQKGDIAEGYSVSREKKESFPLTVTSAQKNPTAFYLCASSFRDRGPVTEAFFGQGTRLTVV.

V and J are TRBV7-2 and TRBJ1-1; 8 bases line up with TRBD1. CDR1 SGHTA and CDR2 FQGNSA come from the germline V gene. The CDR3 spans 14 residues. Trimming took 2 bases from V and 5 from J; bases not matched to a gene: 4. In DNA form, the CDR3 reads TGTGCCAGCAGCTTAATTCAGGGGGCTACTGAAGCTTTCTTT. It is translated as CASSLIQGATEAFF.

The rearrangement joins TRBV5-8 to TRBJ1-6, with TRBD1 identical over 7 bases. The CDR3 length is 17 residues. With 0 bases clipped from V and 8 bases from J, the junction kept 11 bases outside the gene matches. Germline V gives CDR1 SGHTS, CDR2 YDEGEE. For the CDR3, the DNA is TGTGCCAGCAGCTTGGATATTAGGACAGGCTTCTATTCACCCCTCCACTTT. Translation: CASSLDIRTGFYSPLHF.

In nucleotides, the CDR3 is TGTGCCAGCAGCCCCAGCTCCTATAATTCACCCCTCCACTTT. This gives the protein CASSPSSYNSPLHF. V usage is TRBV7-8 and J usage is TRBJ1-6; D gene uncertain. Per the germline V gene, CDR1 is SGHVS and CDR2 is FQNEAQ. The CDR3 sequence is 14 residues long. V was cut by 5 bases and J by 0 bases, with 5 bases left in between.

This sequence joins TRBV7-2 and TRBJ1-1; 7 nucleotides agree with TRBD1. The junction had 13 bases not matched to a gene; V was cut back by 0 bases and J by 6 bases. The CDR3 spans 17 residues. Germline CDR1 and CDR2: SGHTA and FQGNSA. CDR3 nucleotides: TGTGCCAGCAGCTTAGCGCTGGAGTGGGGACAGTTCTCTGAAGCTTTCTTT. Protein product: CASSLALEWGQFSEAFF.

This clone was observed a single time. This rearrangement joins TRBV28 to TRBJ1-6; unclear D gene. This CDR3 has 18 amino acids. The germline V gene encodes CDR1 MDHEN and CDR2 SYDVKM. V dropped 1 base and J dropped 5 bases, with 18 bases sitting between them. The CDR3, as DNA: TGTGCCAGCAGTTTATTAGGCGGGAGTCGGTACGATAATTCACCCCTCCACTTT. Its protein is CASSLLGGSRYDNSPLHF. The full variable domain, with the rest looked up from reference TRBV28 and TRBJ1-6, is DVKVTQSSRYLVKRTGEKVFLECVQDMDHENMFWYRQDPGLGLRLIYFSYDVKMKEKGDIPEGYSVSREKKERFSLILESASTNQTSMYLCASSLLGGSRYDNSPLHFGNGTRLTVT.

The chain carries TRBV5-4 and TRBJ1-2; 8 bases are a match to TRBD1. This CDR3 has 13 residues. Trimming at V came to 1 base and at J to 8 bases, leaving 4 bases not matched to a gene. Looked up from germline, CDR1 is SGHNT and CDR2 is YYREEE (reference sequence). CDR3 loop: CASSLPGGQGYTF. As DNA, the CDR3 is TGTGCCAGCAGCTTGCCAGGGGGCCAAGGCTACACCTTC.

The genes are TRBV5-4 and TRBJ1-2, with TRBD1 identical over 9 bases. This CDR3 has 14 residues. The germline V gene encodes CDR1 SGHNT and CDR2 YYREEE (reference sequence). V shed 4 bases, J shed 4 bases, and the junction held 5 bases outside the gene matches. CDR3 amino acids: CASSGGQGLYGYTF. Written as DNA, the CDR3 is TGTGCCAGCAGCGGGGGACAGGGCCTCTATGGCTACACCTTC.

The CDR3 spells CASSLRAGASQYF. In nucleotides, the CDR3 is TGTGCCAGCAGCTTAAGAGCGGGCGCGTCCCAGTACTTC. V and J are TRBV7-3 and TRBJ2-5; D is possibly TRBD2 (6 bases). Trimming shortened V by 1 base and J by 9 bases, and 12 bases separated the two germline ends. The CDR3 is 13 residues long. The germline gives CDR1 SGHTA, CDR2 FQGTGA. Based on the CDR3 plus reference TRBV7-3 and TRBJ2-5, the full variable domain is GAGVSQTPSNKVTEKGKYVELRCDPISGHTALYWYRQSLGQGPEFLIYFQGTGAADDSGLPNDRFFAVRPEGSVSTLKIQRTERGDSAVYLCASSLRAGASQYFGPGTRLLVL.

The chain employs TRBV5-6 and TRBJ2-1, with 11 bases identical to TRBD2. Trimming cost V 6 bases and J 8 bases; bases outside gene matches: 7. Germline CDR1 SGHDT, CDR2 YYEEEE. The CDR3 runs to 14 residues. In nucleotides, the CDR3 is TGTGCCAGCACGACCCTAGCGGGAGGCGATGAGCAGTTCTTC. It codes for CASTTLAGGDEQFF.

This rearrangement joins TRBV9 to TRBJ2-7; TRBD1 agrees at 8 bases. The V segment lost 4 bases and the J segment 4 bases; nucleotides outside the gene matches: 7. Germline assignment: CDR1 SGDLS and CDR2 YYNGEE. CDR3 length equals 14 residues. The CDR3 nucleotides read TGTGCCAGCAGCCCACAGGGGGTCTTATACGAGCAGTACTTC. Translation gives CASSPQGVLYEQYF.

As for this clone: One junction end does not reproduce the germline sequence, and a read error may be involved. The V call is TRBV5-1, the J call TRBJ1-1; D not resolved. Germline V gives CDR1 SGHRS, CDR2 YFSETQ. This CDR3 is 13 amino acids long. The CDR3 region has the DNA TGCGCCAGCACCTTGGTTGCGGACACTGAAGCTTTCTTT. Amino acids: CASTLVADTEAFF.

The V call is TRBV25-1, the J call TRBJ1-1; D not certain. V shed 6 bases and J shed 12 bases, with 20 bases lying between them. Germline values: CDR1 MGHDK, CDR2 SYGVNS. This CDR3 comprises 13 residues. CDR3 protein: CASSGGVGQLTFF. CDR3 bases: TGTGCCAGCAGCGGCGGGGTAGGCCAATTGACTTTCTTT.

The chain has TRBV5-1 and TRBJ2-3; TRBD1 agrees at 7 bases. Germline V gives CDR1 SGHRS, CDR2 YFSETQ. There are 17 residues in the CDR3. V dropped 0 bases and J dropped 2; count of bases not matched to a gene: 9. Here the CDR3 reads CASSLGLSGTDTDTQYF. The DNA of the CDR3 is TGCGCCAGCAGCTTGGGGCTTTCGGGGACAGACACAGATACGCAGTATTTT.

The chain joins TRBV7-9 to TRBJ1-1, with D possibly being TRBD1 (5 bases). V lost 3 bases and J 0 bases, leaving 8 bases between the germline ends. The CDR3 is made up of 14 amino acids. Germline CDR1 and CDR2: SEHNR and FQNEAQ (reference sequence). The DNA of the CDR3 is TGTGCCAGCAGCTTGGGGGGGATGAACACTGAAGCTTTCTTT. Translating gives CASSLGGMNTEAFF.

The chain is built from TRBV7-2 and TRBJ1-5, with a weak D call TRBD1 (5 bases). CDR1 SGHTA and CDR2 FQGNSA come from the germline V gene. Deletions cut 3 bases from V and 7 bases from J, with 10 bases between. The CDR3 loop spans 13 amino acids. CDR3 bases: TGTGCCAGCAGCTTTAGGAGGGGCCAGCCCCAGCATTTT. Its translation: CASSFRRGQPQHF.

The chain links TRBV14 to TRBJ2-7, with 8 bases identical to TRBD1. The CDR3 spans 16 residues. Germline loops: CDR1 SGHDN, CDR2 FVKESK. The V and J ends lost 0 bases and 3 bases, in that order; junction bases with no gene match: 7. The CDR3 protein is CASSQDIRTGFYEQYF. CDR3 nucleotide sequence: TGTGCCAGCAGCCAAGATATTAGGACAGGGTTCTACGAGCAGTACTTC.

This chain links TRBV18 with TRBJ1-1, with 7 bases identical to TRBD1. The V gene end was trimmed by 0 bases and the J gene end by 5 bases; junction bases not matched to a gene: 9. Germline CDR1 and CDR2: KGHSH and LQKENI. The CDR3 length is 16 residues. CDR3 nucleotide sequence: TGTGCCAGCTCACCACCTGTGGGGGCAGGGGGTACTGAAGCTTTCTTT. Protein sequence: CASSPPVGAGGTEAFF.

V is TRBV5-6 and J is TRBJ1-1, with 9 bases lining up with TRBD1. This CDR3 contains 14 residues. Germline CDR1 reads SGHDT; CDR2 reads YYEEEE. V lost 4 bases, J lost 9 bases, and 10 bases stayed unmatched. The CDR3 is CASSVGQGNHQAFF. DNA of the CDR3: TGTGCCAGCAGCGTGGGACAGGGAAACCATCAAGCTTTCTTT.